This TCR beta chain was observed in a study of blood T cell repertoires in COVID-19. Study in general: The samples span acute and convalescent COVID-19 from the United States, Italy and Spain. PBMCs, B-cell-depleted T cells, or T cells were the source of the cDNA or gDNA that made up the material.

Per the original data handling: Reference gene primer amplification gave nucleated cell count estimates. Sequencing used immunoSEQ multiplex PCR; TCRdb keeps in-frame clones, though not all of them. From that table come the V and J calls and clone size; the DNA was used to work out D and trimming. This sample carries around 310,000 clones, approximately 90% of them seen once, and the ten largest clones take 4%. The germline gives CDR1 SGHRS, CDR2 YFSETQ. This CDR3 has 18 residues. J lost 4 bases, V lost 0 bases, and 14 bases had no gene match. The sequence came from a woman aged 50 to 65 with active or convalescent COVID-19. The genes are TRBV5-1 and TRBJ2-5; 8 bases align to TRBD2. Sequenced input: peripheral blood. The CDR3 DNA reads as TGCGCCAGCAGCTTGGGTCCAGCGGGAGCCAATTCCGGAGAGACCCAGTACTTC. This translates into CASSLGPAGANSGETQYF.